This TCR beta chain stems from a study of control samples from healthy donors and cancer patients. Assay: immunoSEQ multiplex PCR; the TCRdb copy retains only in-frame clones and omits some. Here the sample spans about 51,000 clones, around nine tenths being singletons. J was trimmed by 7 bases and V by 6 bases; bases with no gene match: 8. CDR3 length: 13 amino acids. Sample: PBMCs. V usage is TRBV12-3 or TRBV12-4 and J usage is TRBJ1-2; 7 bases are shared with TRBD1. This clonotype originated in a man aged 45-65 years with head and neck cancer. The CDR3 coding sequence is TGTGCCAGCAGGGGGGGGACAGAGGCTGGCTACACCTTC. It codes for CASRGGTEAGYTF.